Listed below are T cell receptor beta chains from one sample, sequenced in a study of T cells in Graves' hyperthyroidism and ophthalmopathy. MiXCR was run by TCRdb on the multiplex PCR reads, yielding one entry per CDR3 protein. The table has around 760,000 distinct CDR3 sequences, approximately 36% seen once. The sample was blood. These receptors all stem from a woman aged 35 to 49 with Graves' hyperthyroidism. Both conserved end residues are part of each CDR3. The D gene is left open where the match is weak. Size is stated for part of the rows, as once, few or many counts, or as a class when the clone is expanded.

J gene: TRBJ2-7
D gene: .
V gene: TRBV20-1
clone size: .
CDR3 DNA: TGCAGTGCTAGAAGCGAGAGCTCCTACGAGCAGTACTTC
CDR3 protein: CSARSESSYEQYF

J gene: TRBJ1-5
D gene: .
V gene: TRBV2
clone size: .
CDR3 DNA: TGTGCCAGCAAGGGCTTCAATCAGCCCCAGCATTTT
CDR3 protein: CASKGFNQPQHF

J gene: TRBJ1-5
D gene: .
V gene: TRBV10-3
clone size: .
CDR3 DNA: TGTGCCATCAGTGAGCGATGGGATCAGCCCCAGCATTTT
CDR3 protein: CAISERWDQPQHF

J gene: TRBJ1-3
D gene: .
V gene: TRBV3-1
clone size: few
CDR3 DNA: TGTGCCAGCAGCCATCGTACCTCTGGAAACACCATATATTTT
CDR3 protein: CASSHRTSGNTIYF

J gene: TRBJ1-3
D gene: TRBD1
V gene: TRBV7-9
clone size: many
CDR3 DNA: TGTGCCAGCGGGGTACAGGGGCTGGCAGGAAACACCATATATTTT
CDR3 protein: CASGVQGLAGNTIYF

J gene: TRBJ2-7
D gene: .
V gene: TRBV24-1
clone size: .
CDR3 DNA: TGTGCCACCAGTGAGCCTCCAGGGGACGAGCAGTACTTC
CDR3 protein: CATSEPPGDEQYF

J gene: TRBJ1-1
D gene: .
V gene: TRBV4-3
clone size: few
CDR3 DNA: TGCGCCAGCAGCCAAGATTTTGGAGGAAACACTGAAGCTTTCTTT
CDR3 protein: CASSQDFGGNTEAFF

J gene: TRBJ2-7
D gene: .
V gene: TRBV10-3
clone size: few
CDR3 DNA: TGTGCCACCTACCTTCGGAGGGGGGACTCCTACGAGCAGTACTTC
CDR3 protein: CATYLRRGDSYEQYF

J gene: TRBJ1-3
D gene: .
V gene: TRBV6-5
clone size: many
CDR3 DNA: TGTGCCAGCACCCCACAGGGAATGGGAAATGTGTTCCCCATATATTTT
CDR3 protein: CASTPQGMGNVFPIYF

J gene: TRBJ2-5
D gene: TRBD1
V gene: TRBV5-1
clone size: .
CDR3 DNA: TGCGCCAGCAGCTTGGCCCAGGGGGCGGCGAAGACCCAGTACTTC
CDR3 protein: CASSLAQGAAKTQYF

J gene: TRBJ1-1
D gene: .
V gene: TRBV6-5
clone size: .
CDR3 DNA: TGTGCCAGCAGTTACGTAGGGGGATCGGGCACTGAAGCTTTCTTT
CDR3 protein: CASSYVGGSGTEAFF

J gene: TRBJ1-5
D gene: .
V gene: TRBV11-2
clone size: few
CDR3 DNA: TGTGCCAGCAGCCGGCGGGGGAACAATCAGCCCCAGCATTTT
CDR3 protein: CASSRRGNNQPQHF

J gene: TRBJ2-5
D gene: .
V gene: TRBV20-1
clone size: many
CDR3 DNA: TGCAGTGCTCCTCAGGGACCGAGAGAGACCCAGTACTTC
CDR3 protein: CSAPQGPRETQYF

J gene: TRBJ2-7
D gene: TRBD1
V gene: TRBV25-1
clone size: .
CDR3 DNA: TGTGCCAGCAGTGAGGAGGGACAGGGGGACAGTGCCTACGAGCAGTACTTC
CDR3 protein: CASSEEGQGDSAYEQYF

J gene: TRBJ1-1
D gene: .
V gene: TRBV29-1
clone size: many
CDR3 DNA: TGCAGCGTGGCCGGGACACTATACACTGAAGCTTTCTTT
CDR3 protein: CSVAGTLYTEAFF

J gene: TRBJ1-2
D gene: TRBD1
V gene: TRBV10-3
clone size: many
CDR3 DNA: TGTGCCATCAGTGAGTCGGGGGCTGGACAGGGGCTCTCCTTGGACGGCTACACCTTC
CDR3 protein: CAISESGAGQGLSLDGYTF

J gene: TRBJ2-7
D gene: .
V gene: TRBV14
clone size: .
CDR3 DNA: TGTGCCAGCAGCCAAGATACTTTCGCGGCGGCTGCCTACGAGCAGTACTTC
CDR3 protein: CASSQDTFAAAAYEQYF